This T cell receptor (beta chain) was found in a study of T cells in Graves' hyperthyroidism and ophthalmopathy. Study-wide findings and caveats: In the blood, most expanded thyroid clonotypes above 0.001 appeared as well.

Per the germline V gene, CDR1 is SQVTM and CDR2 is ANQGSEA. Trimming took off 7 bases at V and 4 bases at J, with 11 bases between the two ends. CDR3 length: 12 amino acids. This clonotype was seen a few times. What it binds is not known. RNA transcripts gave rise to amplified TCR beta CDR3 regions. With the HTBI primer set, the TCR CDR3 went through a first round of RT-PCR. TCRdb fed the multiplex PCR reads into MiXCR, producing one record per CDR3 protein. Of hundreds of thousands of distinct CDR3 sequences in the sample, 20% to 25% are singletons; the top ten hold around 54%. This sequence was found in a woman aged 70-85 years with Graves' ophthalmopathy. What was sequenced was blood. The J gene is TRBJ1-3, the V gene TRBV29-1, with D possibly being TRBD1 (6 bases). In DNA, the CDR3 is TGCAGCGCACAGGGAGGAGGAAACACCATATATTTT. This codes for CSAQGGGNTIYF.